These 7 T cell receptor beta chains originate from one sample sequenced in a study of STAT3 mutations in large granular lymphocyte leukemia. Some clones are missing from TCRdb's copy, which holds only in-frame ones; the method was immunoSEQ multiplex PCR. The table includes some 27,000 clones, 65% to 80% detected once. Their target antigens are unknown. Study-wide points: Every T-cell large granular lymphocyte leukemia patient had at least one immunodominant TCR beta clonotype.

Sample: peripheral blood mononuclear cells. These receptors were collected from a woman in her fifties or sixties with T-cell large granular lymphocyte leukemia. Some clones in this sample may be carry-over from other donors' samples.

The chain recombines TRBV6-5 with TRBJ1-1; 9 bases map to TRBD1. The CDR3 length is 14 residues. The germline CDR1 and CDR2 sequences are MNHEY and SVGAGI. V was pared by 7 bases and J by 5 bases, with 8 bases of the junction left unmatched. CDR3: CASTHDRGLTEAFF. The CDR3 DNA sequence: TGTGCCAGCACGCACGACAGGGGGTTGACTGAAGCTTTCTTT.

This chain uses TRBV29-1 with TRBJ2-7; a weak D match, TRBD2 (6 bases). V gave up 1 base and J gave up 3 bases, with 16 bases separating them. CDR1 is SQVTM, CDR2 ANQGSEA, per germline. CDR3 length: 15 amino acids. The DNA for the CDR3 is TGCAGCGTTGAAGTGGGCGGGAATTTAATCTACGAGCAGTACTTC. Protein product: CSVEVGGNLIYEQYF.

V is TRBV28 and J is TRBJ2-7; no clear D gene. CDR1 is MDHEN and CDR2 is SYDVKM in the germline V gene. The length of the CDR3 is 15 residues. Trimming removed 6 bases from V and 6 bases from J, with 21 bases in between. CDR3 amino acids: CASSRPMTRRLEQYF. CDR3 DNA sequence: TGTGCCAGCAGCCGCCCGATGACCCGAAGGCTCGAGCAGTACTTC.

This clone came up once. V usage is TRBV28 and J usage is TRBJ2-2; a possible D gene is TRBD1 (6 bases). CDR1 MDHEN and CDR2 SYDVKM come from the germline V gene. V was clipped by 8 bases and J by 0 bases, with 13 bases between them. The CDR3 sequence is 15 residues long. This CDR3 reads CASEPGQTNTGELFF. The CDR3 DNA is TGTGCCAGCGAACCGGGACAAACGAACACCGGGGAGCTGTTTTTT.

The rearrangement links TRBV11-2 to TRBJ1-5; D is possibly TRBD1 (6 bases). Germline V gives CDR1 SGHAT, CDR2 FQNNGV. CDR3 length: 15 residues. V was cut by 1 base and J by 4 bases, with 11 bases left in between. This chain's CDR3 is CASSLAGGQNQPQHF. CDR3 coding DNA: TGTGCCAGCAGCTTAGCCGGGGGGCAGAATCAGCCCCAGCATTTT.

V and J are TRBV6-5 and TRBJ2-7; 8 bases map to TRBD2. Germline lookup yields CDR1 MNHEY and CDR2 SVGAGI. The V gene end was trimmed by 5 bases and the J gene end by 2 bases; junction bases not matched to a gene: 8. The CDR3 is made up of 15 amino acids. Written as DNA, the CDR3 is TGTGCCAGCAGTACCGCGGTGCGGGGGGCCTACGAGCAGTACTTC. This gives the protein CASSTAVRGAYEQYF.

The chain recombines TRBV28 with TRBJ1-5; possible D gene TRBD1, 6 bases. The V and J ends lost 7 bases and 6 bases respectively, with 10 bases between them. CDR1 is MDHEN and CDR2 is SYDVKM in the germline V gene. The CDR3 is 12 residues long. CDR3 in DNA: TGTGCCAGCACCCGGACAGTTCAGCCCCAGCATTTT. Its protein product is CASTRTVQPQHF.